This TCR beta chain was retrieved from a study of PD-L1 blockade in urothelial cancer (dated by TCRdb to about 2017). Regarding the study in general: Every patient began therapy in about 2014 and was given atezolizumab 1,200 mg intravenously every 3 weeks. Blood samples were analyzed at 3 weeks after treatment start (second dose) and at 6 weeks after treatment start. Some 30 patients had pretreatment blood TCR-seq, about 25 had at least one posttreatment blood collection, and about 25 had tumor TCR-seq. An ECOG performance status of 0 or 1 was recorded for the patients, and 0 to 3 prior chemotherapy regimens had been received by the patients. Under 10 patients reached durable clinical benefit, while 20 patients did not. Blood samples gave a median of roughly 150,000 T cells and tens of thousands of unique TCRs, with a median clonality of approximately 0.078. Durable clinical benefit was defined as progression-free survival longer than 6 months, and TCR features were also tested against progression-free and overall survival. About 90% of the roughly 29 patients were males with bladder-origin urothelial cancer, and about 65% of the roughly 30 reported a prior smoking history. Pretreatment tumor samples, along with matched peripheral blood collected serially before and after atezolizumab treatment, underwent TCR sequencing. In the same patients, whole exome sequencing and RNA sequencing of pretreatment tumors were performed in addition to TCR sequencing. The study, an exploratory multi-omic analysis, examined somatic, immune and clinical correlates of response to PD-L1 blockade with atezolizumab in urothelial cancer. What the study reported, not specific to this receptor: A pretreatment peripheral blood TCR clonality below the median was linked to improved progression-free and overall survival. Among patients with durable benefit, tumor-associated TCR clones showed greater expansion in peripheral blood 3 weeks after treatment started (n ≈ 21, p = 0.022). Because the sample size was small (n ≈ 28) and many of the analyses were exploratory, the results are meant to be hypothesis-generating.

The label giving this sample's time point can be read as: pretreatment peripheral blood. A cohort of about 27 patients with locally advanced or metastatic urothelial carcinoma, treated at Memorial Sloan Kettering on a trial protocol, was included. Peripheral blood mononuclear cells were collected from each patient pretreatment and during treatment, giving between 1 and 8 total time points per patient. The Qiagen DNeasy Blood extraction kit was used to purify genomic DNA from total PBMCs and tumor samples. Collected pretreatment and during treatment, PBMCs were isolated and stored as previously described. Note on this clone: There is no known antigen for this receptor. There are no base qualities to consult, and no much larger clone falls within one base.

Each PCR received spiked-in synthetic TCR analog templates so that absolute template abundance could be estimated from read counts. The immunoSEQ assay was used to amplify TCRbeta CDR3 regions from genomic DNA with bias-controlled V and J gene primers. Sequencing of rearranged TCRbeta segments was done at approximately 20X coverage. In the authors' own workflow: Clustering was used to correct sequencing errors, and CDR3s were annotated against IMGT so that V, D and J genes could be assigned. Out-of-frame and stop-codon sequences were excluded, and only productive TCRbeta rearrangements were used in downstream analyses. Clonality was computed as one minus Shannon entropy normalized by the log of the number of unique productive sequences. Fisher's exact test with Benjamini-Hochberg correction, using a cutoff of adjusted p below 0.01, was how clones that differed between time points or between blood and tumor were identified. Not all clones reach the TCRdb copy of this immuneACCESS table, which keeps in-frame sequences only. Checked studies attribute under half of the gap to unresolved V genes and leave the rest unexplained. That table supplies the V and J calls and clone size; D and trimming were determined from the DNA. For this sample the table gives tens of thousands of clones, of which roughly 79% were detected only once. The top ten constitute around 5.7% of the sample.

V loses 0 bases, J loses 5 bases, and the germline ends lie 9 bases apart. CDR1 and CDR2, per the germline V gene (reference sequence), are SGHNT and YYREEE. The CDR3 runs 14 residues from the cysteine to the phenylalanine. The retained sequence is limited to the CDR3, 42 bases, with the frame set at the first base. Here the chain combines TRBV5-4 and TRBJ1-5; a tentative D call is TRBD1 (5 bases match). The receptor's source is an older man with urothelial cancer. This specimen was PBMCs, taken around atezolizumab (anti-PD-L1) treatment. The CDR3 sequence is CASSLGPGDQPQHF. The nucleotides read TGTGCCAGCAGCTTGGGGCCGGGGGATCAGCCCCAGCATTTT.